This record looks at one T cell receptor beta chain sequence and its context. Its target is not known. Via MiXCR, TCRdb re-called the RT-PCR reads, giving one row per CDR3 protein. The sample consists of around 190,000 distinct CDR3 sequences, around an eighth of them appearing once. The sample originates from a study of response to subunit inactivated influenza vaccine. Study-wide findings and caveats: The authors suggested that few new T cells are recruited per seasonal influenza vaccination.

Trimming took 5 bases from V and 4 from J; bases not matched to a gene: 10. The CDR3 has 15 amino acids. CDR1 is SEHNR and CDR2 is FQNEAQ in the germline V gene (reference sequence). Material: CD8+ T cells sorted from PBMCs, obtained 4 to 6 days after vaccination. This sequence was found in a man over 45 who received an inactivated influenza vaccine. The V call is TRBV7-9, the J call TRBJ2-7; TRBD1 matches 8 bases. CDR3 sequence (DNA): TGTGCCAGCAGCCCGGGGACAGGAAGCTGGTACGAGCAGTACTTC. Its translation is CASSPGTGSWYEQYF.